The 14 T cell receptor beta chains listed next were all sequenced from one sample in a study of persistence of HIV-infected CD4 T cells. For these TCRs, the target antigens are not known. Cells were stimulated with CMV-infected fibroblast lysates at 10 ug/mL. Sorted nonresponding memory CD4+ T cells were CD40L-negative, CD69-negative, CD45RO-high. The immunoSEQ assay was version 4, run in survey mode. Profiling relied on immunoSEQ multiplex PCR, and the TCRdb table lists in-frame clones only, not all of them. This sample has 50,000 or so clones, with approximately 72% found just once. The material sequenced was CD4+ T cells sorted from PBMCs after roughly 18-hour stimulation, taken from a patient who received antiretroviral therapy. Every receptor here comes from an adult man with HIV who was CMV-seropositive.

The gene calls are TRBV30 and TRBJ1-5; maybe TRBD1 (5 bases). This CDR3 spans 15 amino acids. Trimming stripped 5 bases from V and 1 base from J, with 15 bases between. Germline CDR1 reads GTSNPN; CDR2 reads SVGIG (reference sequence). The CDR3 reads CAWGGNGGSNQPQHF. As DNA, the CDR3 is TGTGCCTGGGGGGGTAATGGAGGGAGCAATCAGCCCCAGCATTTT.

The genes are TRBV27 and TRBJ1-4, with TRBD1 as a possible D gene (5 bases). The CDR3 is made up of 14 amino acids. The V gene's germline CDR1 is MNHEY and CDR2 SMNVEV (reference sequence). V gave up 8 bases and J gave up 5 bases, with 15 bases separating them. The CDR3 region is CASGGRNPNEKLFF. Written as DNA, the CDR3 is TGTGCCAGCGGGGGGAGGAACCCCAATGAAAAACTGTTTTTT.

V is TRBV5-1 and J is TRBJ2-7; 8 bases align to TRBD1. Germline CDR1 and CDR2: SGHRS and YFSETQ. The CDR3 contains 14 residues. J gave up 5 bases and V 0 bases, and 4 bases lay outside the gene matches. CDR3 DNA: TGCGCCAGCAGCTTGGCGGACAGGGACCACGAGCAGTACTTC. This codes for CASSLADRDHEQYF.

This clone is deemed medium-sized. The J gene is TRBJ1-5, the V gene TRBV7-2; D gene unclear. Per germline, CDR1 SGHTA and CDR2 FQGNSA. Trimming removed 1 base at V and 9 bases at J, with 16 bases between. CDR3 size: 15 residues. The DNA of the CDR3 is TGTGCCAGCAGCTTAGATTGGTCAAGTCGGACGCCCCAGCATTTT. Its translation: CASSLDWSSRTPQHF. The variable domain in full, completed from reference TRBV7-2 and TRBJ1-5, reads GAGVSQSPSNKVTEKGKDVELRCDPISGHTALYWYRQSLGQGLEFLIYFQGNSAPDKSGLPSDRFSAERTGGSVSTLTIQRTQQEDSAVYLCASSLDWSSRTPQHFGDGTRLSIL.

This chain uses TRBV9 with TRBJ1-5; D perhaps matches TRBD1 (5 bases). V lost 3 bases and J 2 bases, leaving 9 bases between the germline ends. The CDR3 spans 14 residues. The germline V gene has CDR1 SGDLS and CDR2 YYNGEE. For the CDR3, the DNA is TGTGCCAGCAGCGGTAGGGGTGGCAATCAGCCCCAGCATTTT. Translation: CASSGRGGNQPQHF.

The chain carries TRBV28 and TRBJ2-7; D is unresolved. The CDR3 totals 13 residues. The germline V and J ends were trimmed by 2 bases and 6 bases, with 11 bases remaining between them. CDR1 and CDR2 (germline): MDHEN, SYDVKM. The CDR3 loop reads CASSLVRQPEQYF. The CDR3 nucleotides are TGTGCCAGCAGTTTAGTAAGGCAGCCCGAGCAGTACTTC.

The chain combines TRBV7-6 with TRBJ1-5; D is unresolved. Trimming took off 5 bases at V and 4 bases at J, with 15 bases between the two ends. Germline-derived CDR1 and CDR2 are SGHVS and FNYEAQ. CDR3 length: 15 residues. The CDR3: CASSPAPLGNQPQHF. The CDR3, as DNA: TGTGCCAGCAGCCCCGCCCCACTTGGAAATCAGCCCCAGCATTTT.

The genes are TRBV12-3 or TRBV12-4 and TRBJ1-5, with D maybe TRBD1 (5 bases). This CDR3 has 13 amino acids. Trimming cost V 3 bases and J 7 bases, with 10 bases left between them. CDR3 loop: CASSLEGRQPQHF. DNA for the CDR3: TGTGCCAGCAGTTTGGAGGGGCGGCAGCCCCAGCATTTT.

This clone was observed a handful of times. V is TRBV6-5 and J is TRBJ1-2; D might be TRBD1 (6 bases). Germline V CDR1 and CDR2: MNHEY, SVGAGI. This CDR3 comprises 12 residues. V lost 10 bases to trimming and J lost 4 bases, with 13 bases between them. CDR3: CATTGTFYGYTF. CDR3 DNA: TGTGCCACTACAGGGACTTTCTATGGCTACACCTTC.

CDR3 protein: CSARWTEAFF. DNA for the CDR3: TGCAGTGCTAGATGGACTGAAGCTTTCTTT. The chain couples TRBV20-1 to TRBJ1-1; D remains ambiguous. CDR1 is DFQATT and CDR2 is SNEGSKA in the germline V gene (reference sequence). V was cut by 2 bases and J by 5 bases, with 3 bases left in between. The CDR3 contains 10 residues.

This sequence joins TRBV24-1 and TRBJ1-6; D gene unclear. CDR1 and CDR2 from the germline V gene are KGHDR and SFDVKD. V dropped 7 bases and J dropped 8 bases, with 17 bases sitting between them. The CDR3 spans 15 residues. The CDR3 DNA reads as TGTGCCACCAGCCAAGCGGACTGGTGGGATTCACCCCTCCACTTT. Its translation: CATSQADWWDSPLHF.

The gene calls are TRBV30 and TRBJ1-5; 9 nucleotides align to TRBD1. The V segment lost 2 bases and the J segment 3 bases; nucleotides outside the gene matches: 5. Germline values: CDR1 GTSNPN, CDR2 SVGIG (reference sequence). The CDR3 extends over 15 amino acids. The CDR3 region has the DNA TGTGCCTGGAGTCCTGGGACAGGGAACAATCAGCCCCAGCATTTT. The encoded protein is CAWSPGTGNNQPQHF.

Points on this clone: Sequence at one end of the junction differs from germline and may be a read error. The CDR3 region is CAAGPTNEKLFF. CDR3 nucleotide sequence: TGTGCCGCGGGACCAACAAATGAAAAACTGTTTTTT. The J gene is TRBJ1-4, the V gene TRBV10-3, with D possibly TRBD1 on 5 matching bases. This CDR3 is 12 amino acids long. The germline CDR1 and CDR2 sequences are ENHRY and SYGVKD.

Comment on this clone: At one end the junction does not follow the germline gene, possibly because of a read error. The rearrangement joins TRBV19 to TRBJ2-7, with 9 bases that match TRBD2. The germline gives CDR1 LNHDA, CDR2 SQIVND (reference sequence). The CDR3 is made up of 15 amino acids. CDR3 bases: TGTGCCAGTAGTATCGGACTAGCGAGATCCTTCGAGCAGTACTTC. As protein: CASSIGLARSFEQYF.